What follows describes a single T cell receptor beta chain. Germline CDR1 reads LNHDA; CDR2 reads SQIVND (reference sequence). With 8 bases clipped from V and 8 bases from J, the junction kept 23 bases outside the gene matches. There are 17 residues in the CDR3. Original data processing: Reference gene primer amplification in the assay estimated nucleated cell counts. Profiled with immunoSEQ multiplex PCR; TCRdb holds only in-frame clones, not every one. V, J and clone size are taken as reported in that table, and D and trimming were inferred from the DNA itself. The sample yields tens of thousands of clones, about 85% seen once. These data are taken from a study of blood T cell repertoires in COVID-19. Study at large: The United States, Italy and Spain provided the acute and convalescent COVID-19 samples. PBMCs, B-cell-depleted T cells, or T cells provided the cDNA or gDNA that made up the material.

This rearrangement joins TRBV19 to TRBJ1-2, with 7 bases that match TRBD1. The source is a human donor in a cohort sampled during active COVID-19. Specimen: peripheral blood. CDR3 nucleotides: TGTGCCAGTTCCCCTTCTTCCGCGCAGGGGGTCCTGCAGGGCTACACCTTC. Translated: CASSPSSAQGVLQGYTF.